This passage covers 26 T cell receptor beta chains from one sample sequenced in a study of blood T cell repertoires in COVID-19. Sequencing was performed with immunoSEQ multiplex PCR; in TCRdb, only in-frame clones are kept and a portion is missing. Here the sample spans over 40,000 clones, around 92% being singletons. Sequencing was done on a sample of peripheral blood. Every receptor here comes from a human donor in a cohort sampled during active COVID-19.

The chain employs TRBV20-1 and TRBJ2-5, with D maybe TRBD1 (6 bases). Deletions cut 3 bases from V and 5 bases from J, with 13 bases between. Looked up from germline, CDR1 is DFQATT and CDR2 is SNEGSKA (reference sequence). The CDR3 length is 13 residues. CDR3 in DNA: TGCAGTGCTAGTACAGGGTCTCAGGAGACCCAGTACTTC. Its translation is CSASTGSQETQYF.

This chain uses TRBV4-3 with TRBJ1-5; D possibly corresponds to TRBD1 (6 bases). Trimming left V 0 bases short and J 1 base short, with 13 bases between. This CDR3 is 17 amino acids long. Germline V gene lookup returns CDR1 LGHNA and CDR2 YSLEER. The DNA of the CDR3 is TGCGCCAGCAGCCAAGACCCACAGGGATGGAGCAATCAGCCCCAGCATTTT. Translating gives CASSQDPQGWSNQPQHF.

V is TRBV5-4 and J is TRBJ1-2, with D uncertain. V shed 0 bases and J shed 4 bases, with 19 bases lying between them. CDR1 and CDR2 from the germline V gene are SGHNT and YYREEE (reference sequence). The CDR3 is 17 amino acids. The CDR3 protein is CASSLGPDSIRGYGYTF. In DNA form, the CDR3 reads TGTGCCAGCAGCTTGGGGCCTGACTCAATACGGGGCTATGGCTACACCTTC.

This chain joins TRBV10-3 and TRBJ2-1; TRBD1 agrees at 7 bases. Germline V gene data show CDR1 as ENHRY and CDR2 as SYGVKD. The CDR3 contains 13 residues. V lost 8 bases to trimming and J lost 2 bases; unmatched junction nucleotides: 3. In DNA, the CDR3 is TGTGCCATCGGGACAGCTACCTACAATGAGCAGTTCTTC. Protein product: CAIGTATYNEQFF.

In DNA, the CDR3 is TGTGCCTGGGCCCGGGGTACCTACGAGCAGTACTTC. Translating it yields CAWARGTYEQYF. The chain is built from TRBV30 and TRBJ2-7; D may be TRBD2 (5 bases). Trimming cost V 5 bases and J 2 bases, with 10 bases left between them. The CDR3 has 12 residues. Germline CDR1 GTSNPN, CDR2 SVGIG (reference sequence).

This clone has a single count. The chain couples TRBV20-1 to TRBJ2-1; TRBD2 aligns across 11 bases. J was trimmed by 4 bases and V by 3 bases; bases with no gene match: 2. Germline loops: CDR1 DFQATT, CDR2 SNEGSKA (reference sequence). The CDR3 runs 14 residues. This chain's CDR3 is CSASLAGGYNEQFF. For the CDR3, the DNA is TGCAGTGCTAGTTTAGCGGGAGGGTACAATGAGCAGTTCTTC.

The chain couples TRBV7-3 to TRBJ1-1; perhaps TRBD1 as D (5 bases). This CDR3 has 14 amino acids. V was cut by 5 bases and J by 5 bases, with 15 bases left in between. Per germline, CDR1 SGHTA and CDR2 FQGTGA. The CDR3: CASSPGLESTEAFF. The CDR3 DNA reads TGTGCCAGCAGCCCAGGGTTGGAGTCTACTGAAGCTTTCTTT.

This chain connects TRBV6-7 to TRBJ1-4, with 7 bases fitting TRBD1. TRBV6-7 belongs to the ORF category, with a function that is uncertain. V shed 6 bases, J shed 0 bases, and the junction held 13 bases outside the gene matches. CDR3 length: 18 amino acids. The CDR3 nucleotides read TGTGCCAGCAGCTCGGATACAGGGGCAAATGCAACTAATGAAAAACTGTTTTTT. It yields the protein CASSSDTGANATNEKLFF.

V usage is TRBV7-2 and J usage is TRBJ2-7; TRBD2 is a possible D gene (6 bases). This CDR3 spans 14 amino acids. V lost 5 bases to trimming and J lost 3 bases, with 14 bases between them. Germline CDR1 and CDR2: SGHTA and FQGNSA. The CDR3 loop is CASSPGVGHYEQYF. As DNA, the CDR3 is TGTGCCAGCAGCCCGGGGGTAGGGCACTACGAGCAGTACTTC.

V usage is TRBV18 and J usage is TRBJ1-4; no definite D call. The germline gives CDR1 KGHSH, CDR2 LQKENI. The length of the CDR3 is 16 residues. The germline V and J ends were trimmed by 2 bases and 1 base, with 11 bases remaining between them. As DNA, the CDR3 is TGTGCCAGCTCACCATCGGTAAGAGGAACTAATGAAAAACTGTTTTTT. Amino acids: CASSPSVRGTNEKLFF.

The gene calls are TRBV5-4 and TRBJ2-4; D uncertain. V was cut by 4 bases and J by 5 bases, with 10 bases left in between. There are 13 residues in the CDR3. Looked up from germline, CDR1 is SGHNT and CDR2 is YYREEE (reference sequence). CDR3 coding DNA: TGTGCCAGCAGCCGCTTAGATCAAAACATTCAGTACTTC. This codes for CASSRLDQNIQYF.

The chain links TRBV29-1 to TRBJ2-2; 8 nucleotides line up with TRBD2. Germline V gene data show CDR1 as SQVTM and CDR2 as ANQGSEA. Unmatched junction bases numbered 11, after V lost 6 bases and J lost 5 bases. The CDR3 contains 15 residues. The CDR3 nucleotides are TGCAGCGTCCGGGCGGATCAGCGGGGGACCGGGGAGCTGTTTTTT. It is translated as CSVRADQRGTGELFF.

This clone was detected once. The J gene is TRBJ1-2, the V gene TRBV7-2; D is unclear. The CDR3 totals 13 residues. CDR1 and CDR2 from the germline V gene are SGHTA and FQGNSA. Trimming shortened V by 2 bases and J by 5 bases, and 9 bases separated the two germline ends. CDR3: CASSLYSLYGYTF. In nucleotides, the CDR3 is TGTGCCAGCAGCTTATATTCCCTTTATGGCTACACCTTC.

The rearrangement links TRBV5-4 to TRBJ2-1; the match to TRBD2 covers 13 bases. The CDR3 runs 16 residues. Germline assignment: CDR1 SGHNT and CDR2 YYREEE (reference sequence). V shed 0 bases and J 6 bases; nucleotides not matched to a gene: 3. The CDR3 is CASSLATSGRANEQFF. In DNA form, the CDR3 reads TGTGCCAGCAGCTTGGCAACTAGCGGGAGGGCCAATGAGCAGTTCTTC.

The V call is TRBV18, the J call TRBJ1-1; TRBD1 is a possible D gene (6 bases). This CDR3 region has 19 residues. Germline V gives CDR1 KGHSH, CDR2 LQKENI. The ends were cut back, 6 bases at V and 0 bases at J, with 26 bases in the middle. The CDR3 protein is CASSPRQALGRNMNTEAFF. CDR3 sequence (DNA): TGTGCCAGCTCGCCGCGACAGGCCTTGGGTAGAAACATGAACACTGAAGCTTTCTTT. The full variable domain, completed using reference TRBV18 and TRBJ1-1, is NAGVMQNPRHLVRRRGQEARLRCSPMKGHSHVYWYRQLPEEGLKFMVYLQKENIIDESGMPKERFSAEFPKEGPSILRIQQVVRGDSAAYFCASSPRQALGRNMNTEAFFGQGTRLTVV.

This sequence joins TRBV7-9 and TRBJ2-1; D possibly corresponds to TRBD2 (7 bases). With 0 bases removed from V and 8 bases from J, the gap between germline ends came to 20 bases. This CDR3 has 17 amino acids. Germline V gene lookup returns CDR1 SEHNR and CDR2 FQNEAQ (reference sequence). CDR3 in amino acids: CASSLAVQGSGGDEQFF. The DNA for the CDR3 is TGTGCCAGCAGCTTAGCGGTCCAGGGCTCGGGGGGCGATGAGCAGTTCTTC.

This rearrangement joins TRBV7-3 to TRBJ1-6, with a possible D match to TRBD1 (5 bases). V was shortened by 5 bases and J by 7 bases, with 12 bases between the two germline ends. CDR1 and CDR2 from the germline V gene are SGHTA and FQGTGA. CDR3 length equals 14 residues. CDR3 nucleotides: TGTGCCAGCAGCCTCGGACATAAAAATTCACCCCTCCACTTT. It codes for CASSLGHKNSPLHF.

The chain couples TRBV28 to TRBJ1-5; D is undetermined. Germline V gene data show CDR1 as MDHEN and CDR2 as SYDVKM. V was cut by 8 bases and J by 6 bases, with 11 bases left in between. CDR3 length: 12 amino acids. Here the CDR3 DNA reads TGTGCCAGCTGCGTTACCGGTCAGCCCCAGCATTTT. Its translation: CASCVTGQPQHF.

The genes are TRBV28 and TRBJ2-7; D possibly corresponds to TRBD2 (6 bases). V was trimmed by 6 bases and J by 2 bases, leaving 14 bases between them. Germline V gene data show CDR1 as MDHEN and CDR2 as SYDVKM. CDR3 length: 14 amino acids. For the CDR3, the DNA is TGTGCCAGCAGAGGAGGGCTTCCCACCTACGAGCAGTACTTC. Protein sequence: CASRGGLPTYEQYF.

The chain couples TRBV4-1 to TRBJ1-1; 9 bases map to TRBD1. The CDR3 consists of 16 residues. Losses at the gene ends were 4 bases for V and 1 base for J; bases not matched to a gene: 7. Per germline, CDR1 MGHRA and CDR2 YSYEKL. This CDR3 is CASSPTGGRTNTEAFF. As DNA, the CDR3 is TGCGCCAGCAGCCCGACAGGGGGTAGGACGAACACTGAAGCTTTCTTT.

The genes are TRBV9 and TRBJ2-2; 7 positions match TRBD1. CDR3 length equals 14 residues. In germline, CDR1 is SGDLS, CDR2 YYNGEE. V dropped 6 bases and J dropped 0; count of bases not matched to a gene: 2. The CDR3 bases are TGTGCCAGCACCGGGACAGCGAACACCGGGGAGCTGTTTTTT. Encoded protein: CASTGTANTGELFF. Looking up the rest from reference TRBV9 and TRBJ2-2 gives the full variable domain: DSGVTQTPKHLITATGQRVTLRCSPRSGDLSVYWYQQSLDQGLQFLIQYYNGEERAKGNILERFSAQQFPDLHSELNLSSLELGDSALYFCASTGTANTGELFFGEGSRLTVL.

V and J are TRBV5-4 and TRBJ2-5; 11 bases line up with TRBD2. CDR1 is SGHNT, CDR2 YYREEE, per germline (reference sequence). This CDR3 is built from 15 residues. V gave up 1 base and J gave up 5 bases; unmatched junction bases: 4. The CDR3 loop is CASSLTSGSGETQYF. The CDR3 region has the DNA TGTGCCAGCAGCTTGACTAGCGGGAGTGGTGAGACCCAGTACTTC.

The chain employs TRBV5-6 and TRBJ1-4; possibly TRBD1 for D (5 bases). Deletions cut 5 bases from V and 7 bases from J, with 24 bases between. This CDR3 is 17 amino acids long. Germline V gene lookup returns CDR1 SGHDT and CDR2 YYEEEE. The CDR3 loop is CASSLGGSPQPGEKLFF. The CDR3 DNA reads TGTGCCAGCAGTCTCGGGGGGAGTCCCCAACCGGGTGAAAAACTGTTTTTT. Variable domain in full (rest from reference TRBV5-6 and TRBJ1-4): DAGVTQSPTHLIKTRGQQVTLRCSPKSGHDTVSWYQQALGQGPQFIFQYYEEEERQRGNFPDRFSGHQFPNYSSELNVNALLLGDSALYLCASSLGGSPQPGEKLFFGSGTQLSVL.

The rearrangement joins TRBV28 to TRBJ1-3; 7 nucleotides match TRBD1. This CDR3 has 13 residues. V dropped 7 bases and J dropped 6; count of bases not matched to a gene: 6. Germline V gives CDR1 MDHEN, CDR2 SYDVKM. DNA of the CDR3: TGTGCCAGCATCAAGGGGGCAATAAACACCATATATTTT. Residues: CASIKGAINTIYF.

The chain joins TRBV5-6 to TRBJ1-1; 9 bases match TRBD1. V lost 2 bases and J lost 1; bases outside the gene matches: 9. The germline CDR1 and CDR2 sequences are SGHDT and YYEEEE. The CDR3 covers 17 residues. As DNA, the CDR3 is TGTGCCAGCAGCTTACAGGGGGCACTCTTTACGAACACTGAAGCTTTCTTT. It encodes CASSLQGALFTNTEAFF. Full variable domain (missing parts from reference TRBV5-6 and TRBJ1-1): DAGVTQSPTHLIKTRGQQVTLRCSPKSGHDTVSWYQQALGQGPQFIFQYYEEEERQRGNFPDRFSGHQFPNYSSELNVNALLLGDSALYLCASSLQGALFTNTEAFFGQGTRLTVV.

The V and J genes are TRBV30 and TRBJ2-7; maybe TRBD2 (6 bases). The CDR3 contains 14 residues. Per germline, CDR1 GTSNPN and CDR2 SVGIG (reference sequence). Trimming cost V 2 bases and J 1 base, with 12 bases left between them. The DNA for the CDR3 is TGTGCCTGGAGTTTGGAGGGCTCATCCTACGAGCAGTACTTC. Amino acids: CAWSLEGSSYEQYF.